This entry lists 29 T cell receptor beta chains sequenced from one sample in a study of shared clonotypes between healthy human individuals. The naive CD8 subset, CD45RO-negative cells positively selected for CCR7, excluded terminally differentiated effector memory CD45RA+ cells. The method was immunoSEQ multiplex PCR; TCRdb's version includes in-frame clones alone and lacks a portion of them. Of approximately 600,000 clones listed, approximately 96% were seen once; the top ten hold 0.11%. Sequences were obtained from naive CD8+ T cells sorted from blood. The receptors shown here come from a woman in her twenties or thirties in good health.

This CDR3 reads CASSEARVAGGNEQFF. The CDR3 DNA follows: TGTGCCAGCAGTGAAGCGCGGGTAGCAGGGGGGAATGAGCAGTTCTTC. The chain carries TRBV2 and TRBJ2-1; a weak D match, TRBD1 (7 bases). This CDR3 is 16 amino acids long. V lost 0 bases and J lost 7, with 16 bases in between. CDR1 is SNHLY, CDR2 FYNNEI, per germline. Combining the CDR3 with reference TRBV2 and TRBJ2-1 gives the whole variable domain EPEVTQTPSHQVTQMGQEVILRCVPISNHLYFYWYRQILGQKVEFLVSFYNNEISEKSEIFDDQFSVERPDGSNFTLKIRSTKLEDSAMYFCASSEARVAGGNEQFFGPGTRLTVL.

This clone was seen only a few times. The same CDR3 can be traced to other DNA sequences in this sample. The chain couples TRBV5-4 to TRBJ2-5; no firm D call. The V end lost 0 bases, the J end lost 4 bases, and 7 bases lay between the germline ends. From germline, CDR1 is SGHNT and CDR2 YYREEE (reference sequence). The CDR3 runs 13 residues. This CDR3 reads CASSLEAGETQYF. The CDR3, as DNA: TGTGCCAGCAGCTTGGAGGCCGGAGAGACCCAGTACTTC. Full variable domain (rest looked up from reference TRBV5-4 and TRBJ2-5): ETGVTQSPTHLIKTRGQQVTLRCSSQSGHNTVSWYQQALGQGPQFIFQYYREEENGRGNFPPRFSGLQFPNYSSELNVNALELDDSALYLCASSLEAGETQYFGPGTRLLVL.

The chain links TRBV28 to TRBJ1-5; 7 nucleotides match TRBD1. CDR1 and CDR2 (germline): MDHEN, SYDVKM. V gave up 7 bases and J gave up 0 bases; unmatched junction bases: 9. CDR3 length: 16 amino acids. The CDR3 nucleotides read TGTGCCAGCACCCGACCGGGACAGTATAGCAATCAGCCCCAGCATTTT. Its protein is CASTRPGQYSNQPQHF.

This chain connects TRBV5-4 to TRBJ2-1; 7 nucleotides agree with TRBD1. Unmatched junction bases numbered 2, after V lost 6 bases and J lost 5 bases. The CDR3 sequence is 12 residues long. Germline V gene sequence: CDR1 SGHNT, CDR2 YYREEE (reference sequence). Here the CDR3 reads CASIGGDNEQFF. CDR3 sequence (DNA): TGTGCCAGCATAGGGGGCGACAATGAGCAGTTCTTC.

The CDR3 here is CASNLGGGDTEAFF. As DNA, the CDR3 is TGCGCCAGCAACCTAGGGGGTGGGGACACTGAAGCTTTCTTT. The rearrangement joins TRBV5-1 to TRBJ1-1; D is possibly TRBD1 (6 bases). This CDR3 has 14 amino acids. V was clipped by 6 bases and J by 3 bases, with 15 bases between them. Germline loops: CDR1 SGHRS, CDR2 YFSETQ.

CDR3 amino acids: CASSPGLVTEQYF. As DNA, the CDR3 is TGTGCCAGCAGTCCGGGACTAGTAACCGAGCAGTACTTC. The rearrangement links TRBV27 to TRBJ2-5; 8 bases match TRBD2. The DNA end lines up better with TRBJ2-7; the J call may be wrong. CDR3 length equals 13 residues. CDR1 is MNHEY and CDR2 is SMNVEV in the germline V gene (reference sequence).

This chain uses TRBV19 with TRBJ1-5; no clear D gene. V was clipped by 5 bases and J by 2 bases, with 10 bases between them. The germline V gene encodes CDR1 LNHDA and CDR2 SQIVND (reference sequence). The CDR3 runs to 14 residues. DNA for the CDR3: TGTGCCAGTAGTTGGGAGGGAGGCAATCAGCCCCAGCATTTT. It is translated as CASSWEGGNQPQHF.

V usage is TRBV5-6 and J usage is TRBJ2-2; D remains unclear. The germline gives CDR1 SGHDT, CDR2 YYEEEE. The CDR3 consists of 16 residues. The V and J ends lost 7 bases and 4 bases respectively, with 20 bases between them. CDR3 sequence: CASQRWLQGSTGELFF. The CDR3 DNA is TGTGCCAGCCAAAGGTGGCTCCAAGGGTCCACCGGGGAGCTGTTTTTT.

The rearrangement links TRBV5-4 to TRBJ2-7; 7 positions match TRBD2. CDR3 size: 15 residues. Trimming took 4 bases from V and 2 from J; bases not matched to a gene: 9. In germline, CDR1 is SGHNT, CDR2 YYREEE (reference sequence). Written as DNA, the CDR3 is TGTGCCAGCAGCCCAACCGGGACTATGACCTACGAGCAGTACTTC. Its translation: CASSPTGTMTYEQYF.

This clone was seen more than once but under ten times. The chain is built from TRBV7-8 and TRBJ2-7; TRBD2 might be the D (5 bases). The CDR3 runs 12 residues. The germline V gene has CDR1 SGHVS and CDR2 FQNEAQ. V was pared by 3 bases and J by 3 bases, with 6 bases between. DNA for the CDR3: TGTGCCAGCAGCTTTCGGGACTACGAGCAGTACTTC. This codes for CASSFRDYEQYF. The whole variable domain, remainder taken from reference TRBV7-8 and TRBJ2-7, is GAGVSQSPRYKVAKRGQDVALRCDPISGHVSLFWYQQALGQGPEFLTYFQNEAQLDKSGLPSDRFFAERPEGSVSTLKIQRTQQEDSAVYLCASSFRDYEQYFGPGTRLTVT.

This rearrangement joins TRBV28 to TRBJ2-1, with a tentative D call TRBD2 (5 bases). Trimming stripped 6 bases from V and 9 bases from J, with 12 bases between. Per the germline V gene, CDR1 is MDHEN and CDR2 is SYDVKM. This CDR3 has 12 amino acids. The CDR3 nucleotides are TGTGCCAGCAGCCCGGGGTGGGGTGAGCAGTTCTTC. It is translated as CASSPGWGEQFF.

The chain has TRBV10-3 and TRBJ2-7; D is possibly TRBD2 (5 bases). Per the germline V gene, CDR1 is ENHRY and CDR2 is SYGVKD. The length of the CDR3 is 15 residues. V was cut by 4 bases and J by 2 bases, with 15 bases left in between. The CDR3 DNA follows: TGTGCCATCAGTGTGTTTTCGGGGAAAACCTACGAGCAGTACTTC. Amino acids: CAISVFSGKTYEQYF.

The rearrangement uses TRBV6-5 and TRBJ1-1, with D maybe TRBD1 (5 bases). CDR1 and CDR2 (germline): MNHEY, SVGAGI. The CDR3 is 14 residues long. The ends were cut back, 5 bases at V and 1 base at J, with 11 bases in the middle. CDR3 bases: TGTGCCAGCAGTAAACAGGAGAGGAACACTGAAGCTTTCTTT. Its translation: CASSKQERNTEAFF.

This clone has a single count. CDR3 DNA sequence: TGTGCCAGCAACCCTAAATGGGACAGCTACACCGATTACTACAATGAGCAGTTCTTC. This gives the protein CASNPKWDSYTDYYNEQFF. This rearrangement joins TRBV28 to TRBJ2-1; 7 bases match TRBD1. Germline V gene sequence: CDR1 MDHEN, CDR2 SYDVKM. With 7 bases clipped from V and 3 bases from J, the junction kept 21 bases outside the gene matches. CDR3 length: 19 amino acids. Based on the CDR3 plus reference TRBV28 and TRBJ2-1, the full variable domain is DVKVTQSSRYLVKRTGEKVFLECVQDMDHENMFWYRQDPGLGLRLIYFSYDVKMKEKGDIPEGYSVSREKKERFSLILESASTNQTSMYLCASNPKWDSYTDYYNEQFFGPGTRLTVL.

The chain employs TRBV27 and TRBJ2-1, with TRBD2 as a possible D gene (6 bases). The V gene's germline CDR1 is MNHEY and CDR2 SMNVEV (reference sequence). The CDR3 sequence is 12 residues long. V was pared by 5 bases and J by 5 bases, with 7 bases between. CDR3 loop: CASSQRDNEQFF. The CDR3 coding sequence is TGTGCCAGCAGTCAGCGGGACAATGAGCAGTTCTTC.

The chain uses TRBV28 and TRBJ2-7, with TRBD2 identical over 16 bases. The CDR3 length is 18 residues. Germline values: CDR1 MDHEN, CDR2 SYDVKM. Trimming at V came to 3 bases and at J to 5 bases, leaving 10 bases not matched to a gene. The CDR3 region is CASSLRSGTSGRADEQYF. The CDR3 region has the DNA TGTGCCAGCAGTTTGCGGTCAGGGACTAGCGGGAGGGCCGACGAGCAGTACTTC.

For the CDR3, the DNA is TGTGCCAGCAGTACACAGGGTTTGAACTATGGCTACACCTTC. As protein: CASSTQGLNYGYTF. The chain has TRBV6-6 and TRBJ1-2, with a possible D match to TRBD1 (6 bases). This CDR3 has 14 residues. In germline, CDR1 is MNHNY, CDR2 SVGAGI (reference sequence). Trimming left V 5 bases short and J 2 bases short, with 12 bases between.

This clone occurred once. The chain is built from TRBV9 and TRBJ2-2, with TRBD2 matching 12 bases. Germline CDR1 and CDR2: SGDLS and YYNGEE. The length of the CDR3 is 15 residues. With V trimmed by 4 bases and J by 4 bases, 2 bases remained unmatched. The chain's CDR3 is CASSWGLAGTGELFF. In DNA form, the CDR3 reads TGTGCCAGCAGCTGGGGACTAGCGGGCACCGGGGAGCTGTTTTTT.

The chain recombines TRBV7-8 with TRBJ1-1; D gene ambiguous. The germline gives CDR1 SGHVS, CDR2 FQNEAQ. The CDR3 sequence is 15 residues long. V was shortened by 1 base and J by 0 bases, with 9 bases between the two germline ends. For the CDR3, the DNA is TGTGCCAGCAGCTTAGAAAGGCACATGAACACTGAAGCTTTCTTT. Its translation is CASSLERHMNTEAFF.

The J gene is TRBJ2-7, the V gene TRBV27; D is unresolved. The germline V gene has CDR1 MNHEY and CDR2 SMNVEV (reference sequence). V lost 3 bases and J 5 bases, leaving 8 bases between the germline ends. This CDR3 region has 12 residues. DNA for the CDR3: TGTGCCAGCAGTTTCAAGGGCCACGAGCAGTACTTC. It translates to CASSFKGHEQYF.

The rearrangement uses TRBV9 and TRBJ2-5; D gene uncertain. Germline-derived CDR1 and CDR2 are SGDLS and YYNGEE. V gave up 1 base and J gave up 3 bases, with 7 bases separating them. The CDR3 spans 13 residues. CDR3 nucleotide sequence: TGTGCCAGCAGCGTAACCGAGGAAGAGACCCAGTACTTC. Protein sequence: CASSVTEEETQYF.

V and J are TRBV4-1 and TRBJ1-1; no firm D call. The germline gives CDR1 MGHRA, CDR2 YSYEKL. Trimming left V 3 bases short and J 7 bases short, with 15 bases between. This CDR3 comprises 14 residues. CDR3: CASSQDRSSGEAFF. For the CDR3, the DNA is TGCGCCAGCAGCCAGGACCGATCAAGTGGTGAAGCTTTCTTT.

The chain links TRBV5-3 to TRBJ1-5; D is uncertain. TRBV5-3 is an ORF; its function is uncertain. There are 13 residues in the CDR3. The germline V and J ends were trimmed by 5 bases and 5 bases, with 11 bases remaining between them. CDR3 in amino acids: CARRRHEYQPQHF. The CDR3 nucleotides read TGTGCCAGAAGGAGACACGAATATCAGCCCCAGCATTTT.

The rearrangement joins TRBV20-1 to TRBJ2-5, with D unresolved. CDR1 DFQATT and CDR2 SNEGSKA come from the germline V gene (reference sequence). The CDR3 runs to 9 residues. The V end was cut by 6 bases, the J end by 4 bases, with 3 bases between. This chain's CDR3 is CSAGETQYF. The CDR3 DNA reads TGCAGTGCCGGAGAGACCCAGTACTTC.

J is TRBJ2-1 and V is TRBV29-1, with D uncertain. V was shortened by 5 bases and J by 0 bases, with 8 bases between the two germline ends. The CDR3 extends over 13 amino acids. Germline loops: CDR1 SQVTM, CDR2 ANQGSEA. The CDR3 DNA sequence: TGCAGCGTTATCGGTTCCTCCTACAATGAGCAGTTCTTC. Translated: CSVIGSSYNEQFF.

In regard to this clone: The identical CDR3 is also encoded by other nucleotide sequences in the sample. The chain carries TRBV28 and TRBJ2-7, with 10 bases lining up with TRBD1. V lost 6 bases, J lost 2 bases, and 7 bases stayed unmatched. Germline loops: CDR1 MDHEN, CDR2 SYDVKM. There are 15 residues in the CDR3. This CDR3 reads CASSPPGQGTYEQYF. In DNA form, the CDR3 reads TGTGCCAGCAGCCCTCCGGGACAGGGGACCTACGAGCAGTACTTC. Full variable domain (outside the CDR3, taken from reference TRBV28 and TRBJ2-7): DVKVTQSSRYLVKRTGEKVFLECVQDMDHENMFWYRQDPGLGLRLIYFSYDVKMKEKGDIPEGYSVSREKKERFSLILESASTNQTSMYLCASSPPGQGTYEQYFGPGTRLTVT.

Here the CDR3 reads CASSPDRGGEQFF. CDR3 DNA: TGTGCCAGCAGCCCGGACCGAGGAGGTGAGCAGTTCTTC. The chain recombines TRBV11-2 with TRBJ2-1; a weak D match, TRBD2 (5 bases). The germline V gene encodes CDR1 SGHAT and CDR2 FQNNGV. V shed 5 bases and J shed 9 bases, with 14 bases lying between them. There are 13 residues in the CDR3.

The chain has TRBV28 and TRBJ1-6; D is unclear. Germline CDR1 and CDR2: MDHEN and SYDVKM. The length of the CDR3 is 16 residues. Deletions cut 6 bases from V and 0 bases from J, with 12 bases between. The CDR3 protein is CASRVGFHSYNSPLHF. CDR3 nucleotide sequence: TGTGCCAGCAGGGTGGGGTTCCACTCCTATAATTCACCCCTCCACTTT.

V gene TRBV11-2 combines with J gene TRBJ1-1; TRBD1 might be the D (5 bases). CDR1 is SGHAT and CDR2 is FQNNGV in the germline V gene. The CDR3 covers 13 residues. V gave up 0 bases and J gave up 7 bases, with 9 bases separating them. The CDR3 DNA reads as TGTGCCAGCAGCTTAGATTGGGGGGATGAAGCTTTCTTT. It yields the protein CASSLDWGDEAFF.